This T cell receptor beta chain was profiled in a study of T cell responses to AZD1222 COVID-19 vaccine. Details on this clone: What it recognizes is unknown.

Only in-frame clones appear in the TCRdb table, and some are missing; sequencing was by immunoSEQ multiplex PCR. The sample shows about 150,000 clones, roughly nine tenths of them seen only once. The study, taken as a whole, reports: Clonal diversity was possibly underestimated, and white British individuals and females predominated among donors.

The germline V and J ends were trimmed by 0 bases and 0 bases, with 12 bases remaining between them. The CDR3 is 17 amino acids. Germline V lookup: CDR1 PRHDT, CDR2 FYEKMQ (reference sequence). Sequencing used peripheral blood, obtained 28 days after the second AZD1222 dose. The receptor was derived from an adult who received the AZD1222 COVID-19 vaccine. This chain uses TRBV13 with TRBJ1-3; D perhaps matches TRBD1 (5 bases). The CDR3 reads CASSLGLMRGSGNTIYF. The DNA of the CDR3 is TGTGCCAGCAGCTTAGGCCTAATGAGGGGCTCTGGAAACACCATATATTTT.